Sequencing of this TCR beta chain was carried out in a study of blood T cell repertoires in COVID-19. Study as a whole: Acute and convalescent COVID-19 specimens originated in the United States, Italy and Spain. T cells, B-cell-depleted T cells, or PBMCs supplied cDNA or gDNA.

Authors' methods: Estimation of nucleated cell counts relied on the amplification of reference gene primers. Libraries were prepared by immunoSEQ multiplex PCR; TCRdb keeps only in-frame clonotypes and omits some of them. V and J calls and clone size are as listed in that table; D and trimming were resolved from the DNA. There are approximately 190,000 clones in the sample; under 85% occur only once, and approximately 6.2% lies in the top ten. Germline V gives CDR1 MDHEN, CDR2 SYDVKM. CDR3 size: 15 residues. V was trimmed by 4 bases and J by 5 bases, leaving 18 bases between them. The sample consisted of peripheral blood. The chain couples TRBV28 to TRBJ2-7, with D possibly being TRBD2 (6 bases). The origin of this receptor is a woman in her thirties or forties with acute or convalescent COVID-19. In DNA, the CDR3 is TGTGCCAGCAGTTCGCCTAGCGAAGTGTGGAACGAGCAGTACTTC. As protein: CASSSPSEVWNEQYF. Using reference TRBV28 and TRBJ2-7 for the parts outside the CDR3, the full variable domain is DVKVTQSSRYLVKRTGEKVFLECVQDMDHENMFWYRQDPGLGLRLIYFSYDVKMKEKGDIPEGYSVSREKKERFSLILESASTNQTSMYLCASSSPSEVWNEQYFGPGTRLTVT.